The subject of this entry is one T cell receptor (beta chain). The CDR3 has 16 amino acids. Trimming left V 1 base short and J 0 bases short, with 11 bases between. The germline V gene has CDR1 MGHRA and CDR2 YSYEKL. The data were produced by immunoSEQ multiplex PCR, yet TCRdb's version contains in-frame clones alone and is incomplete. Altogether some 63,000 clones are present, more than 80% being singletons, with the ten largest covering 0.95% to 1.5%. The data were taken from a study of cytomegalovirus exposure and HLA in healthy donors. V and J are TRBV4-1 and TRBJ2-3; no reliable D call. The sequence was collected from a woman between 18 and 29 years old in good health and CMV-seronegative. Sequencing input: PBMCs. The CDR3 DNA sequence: TGCGCCAGCAGCCAAGTGTCTGGGCTTAGCACAGATACGCAGTATTTT. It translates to CASSQVSGLSTDTQYF.